Listed below are T cell receptor beta chains from one sample, sequenced in a study of patients and donors after allogeneic stem cell transplantation. MiXCR was run by TCRdb on the RT-PCR reads, yielding one entry per CDR3 protein. The sample records some 880,000 distinct CDR3 sequences, over 15% being singletons. Input material: blood, either unsorted or a sorted T cell fraction (not recorded which). The receptors derive from a human donor who was either an allogeneic HSCT recipient or a stem cell or donor lymphocyte infusion donor (not recorded which). It is not recorded whose cells these are; they may come from a transplant donor. Each CDR3 is given without its conserved first and last residue. Clone size is shown for a subset of rows, as once, few, many or a class of expanded clone.

J gene: TRBJ1-1; clone size: NA; V gene: TRBV24-1; CDR3 protein: ATSDTTGSGTEAF
J gene: TRBJ1-3; clone size: NA; V gene: TRBV11-3; CDR3 protein: ASSSMRGNMGNTIY
J gene: TRBJ1-2; clone size: NA; V gene: TRBV4-1; CDR3 protein: ASSQDRASGDGYT
J gene: TRBJ1-2; clone size: NA; V gene: TRBV19; CDR3 protein: ASHAFYGYT
J gene: TRBJ2-7; clone size: NA; V gene: TRBV4-3; CDR3 protein: ASSQGLRSYHEQY
J gene: TRBJ2-1; clone size: NA; V gene: TRBV5-1; CDR3 protein: ASSLWAGNSYNEQF
J gene: TRBJ2-5; clone size: few; V gene: TRBV6-1; CDR3 protein: ASSEASGMGAETQY
J gene: TRBJ2-7; clone size: NA; V gene: TRBV9; CDR3 protein: ASSWSGGGSYEQY
J gene: TRBJ2-3; clone size: many; V gene: TRBV4-3; CDR3 protein: ASSQDAATDTQY
J gene: TRBJ2-1; clone size: few; V gene: TRBV12-3/TRBV12-4; CDR3 protein: ASSQRTSVNNEQF
J gene: TRBJ2-7; clone size: NA; V gene: TRBV27; CDR3 protein: ASSLARQSYEQY
J gene: TRBJ1-1; clone size: few; V gene: TRBV5-4; CDR3 protein: ASSPGGGKKNTEAF
J gene: TRBJ1-2; clone size: few; V gene: TRBV6-1; CDR3 protein: ASSKTENYGYT
J gene: TRBJ1-2; clone size: few; V gene: TRBV24-1; CDR3 protein: ATSDQRLGGSDYT
J gene: TRBJ2-7; clone size: NA; V gene: TRBV20-1; CDR3 protein: SARPTRDRREQY
J gene: TRBJ1-1; clone size: few; V gene: TRBV19; CDR3 protein: ASSIDEDLNTEAF
J gene: TRBJ1-3; clone size: few; V gene: TRBV6-1; CDR3 protein: ASTSTGASGNTIY
J gene: TRBJ2-5; clone size: NA; V gene: TRBV20-1; CDR3 protein: SARGWAQETQY
J gene: TRBJ2-2; clone size: NA; V gene: TRBV7-9; CDR3 protein: ASSHLGLAGTGELF
J gene: TRBJ1-1; clone size: few; V gene: TRBV5-1; CDR3 protein: ASSLGRSLNTEAF
J gene: TRBJ2-1; clone size: few; V gene: TRBV5-1; CDR3 protein: ASSLSVGQGAVNEQF
J gene: TRBJ2-3; clone size: NA; V gene: TRBV30; CDR3 protein: AWSTRGQGWTDTQY
J gene: TRBJ1-2; clone size: NA; V gene: TRBV20-1; CDR3 protein: SARVSARYGYT
J gene: TRBJ2-1; clone size: NA; V gene: TRBV5-6; CDR3 protein: ASILRGQRGVRSYNEQF
J gene: TRBJ2-3; clone size: once; V gene: TRBV5-1; CDR3 protein: ASSLELAGRDTQY
J gene: TRBJ2-7; clone size: few; V gene: TRBV7-9; CDR3 protein: ASSQSDRKPYEQY
J gene: TRBJ1-1; clone size: NA; V gene: TRBV18; CDR3 protein: ASSPPPPGNTEAF
J gene: TRBJ2-5; clone size: many; V gene: TRBV20-1; CDR3 protein: SAREVAGFETQY
J gene: TRBJ2-1; clone size: NA; V gene: TRBV11-2; CDR3 protein: ASSLGGGAVNEQF
J gene: TRBJ2-7; clone size: few; V gene: TRBV27; CDR3 protein: ASSWGGRPPYEQY
J gene: TRBJ1-1; clone size: few; V gene: TRBV3-1; CDR3 protein: ASSQPPAGTEAF
J gene: TRBJ1-1; clone size: many; V gene: TRBV12-3/TRBV12-4; CDR3 protein: ASSSPGSGNTEAF
J gene: TRBJ2-7; clone size: few; V gene: TRBV4-1; CDR3 protein: ASSLGTDLSYEQY
J gene: TRBJ2-2; clone size: NA; V gene: TRBV4-3; CDR3 protein: ASSRPGPANTGELF
J gene: TRBJ2-7; clone size: NA; V gene: TRBV6-5; CDR3 protein: ASSYRGSGSYEQY
J gene: TRBJ2-1; clone size: few; V gene: TRBV5-1; CDR3 protein: ASSSSAGVSNEQF
J gene: TRBJ1-5; clone size: NA; V gene: TRBV4-3; CDR3 protein: ASSQGADNQPQH
J gene: TRBJ2-7; clone size: few; V gene: TRBV5-1; CDR3 protein: ASSSPGQGNYEQY
J gene: TRBJ2-5; clone size: many; V gene: TRBV29-1; CDR3 protein: SVEDLFKGVLETQY
J gene: TRBJ1-3; clone size: few; V gene: TRBV30; CDR3 protein: AWASGNTIY
J gene: TRBJ1-4; clone size: NA; V gene: TRBV7-9; CDR3 protein: ASSYATGNEKLF
J gene: TRBJ2-2; clone size: NA; V gene: TRBV30; CDR3 protein: AWGPGQGAGELF
J gene: TRBJ2-1; clone size: few; V gene: TRBV14; CDR3 protein: ASSQPTGEQF
J gene: TRBJ1-1; clone size: many; V gene: TRBV5-1; CDR3 protein: ASSSGVLNTEAF
J gene: TRBJ1-2; clone size: NA; V gene: TRBV2; CDR3 protein: ASSEAVWTGKSGYT
J gene: TRBJ2-2; clone size: few; V gene: TRBV10-2; CDR3 protein: ASSESTRGTGELF
J gene: TRBJ2-1; clone size: NA; V gene: TRBV12-3/TRBV12-4; CDR3 protein: ASSQPRKDQYNEQF
J gene: TRBJ2-1; clone size: NA; V gene: TRBV4-3; CDR3 protein: ASSQRLAHYNEQF
J gene: TRBJ2-1; clone size: NA; V gene: TRBV20-1; CDR3 protein: SASYSGIFDEQF
J gene: TRBJ2-7; clone size: NA; V gene: TRBV21-1; CDR3 protein: ASSARTGSYEQY
J gene: TRBJ2-1; clone size: few; V gene: TRBV15; CDR3 protein: ATSEGRDRQF
J gene: TRBJ1-1; clone size: few; V gene: TRBV27; CDR3 protein: ASSPLILRAVNTEAF
J gene: TRBJ2-5; clone size: NA; V gene: TRBV14; CDR3 protein: ASSRTGQARGTQY